The sequence of this T cell receptor (beta chain) was determined in a study of OX40 agonist ivuxolimab in advanced cancers. The method was immunoSEQ multiplex PCR; TCRdb's version includes in-frame clones alone and lacks a portion of them. The sample has roughly 56,000 clones; 84% are singletons. The length of the CDR3 is 15 residues. Germline V gene sequence: CDR1 MGHRA, CDR2 YSYEKL. V was clipped by 1 base and J by 5 bases; unmatched bases: 8. This TCR was sampled from an adult with an advanced solid tumor such as melanoma, head and neck, liver or kidney cancer. The source was CD4+ or CD8+ T cells sorted from blood, collected in a trial of the OX40 agonist ivuxolimab. The chain recombines TRBV4-1 with TRBJ2-7, with 7 bases fitting TRBD1. In DNA form, the CDR3 reads TGCGCCAGCAGCCAAGCCGGACAGGAGACGGACGAGCAGTACTTC. Translated: CASSQAGQETDEQYF.